These 24 T cell receptor beta chains were all obtained from the same sample, sequenced in a study of blood T cell repertoires in COVID-19. The table came from immunoSEQ multiplex PCR; TCRdb's copy has only in-frame clones and leaves some out. The sample contains roughly 280,000 clones, 75% to 90% of which appear only once. Sequenced input: PBMCs or T cells enriched from blood (not recorded which). Receptors were obtained from a woman in her 30s with acute COVID-19.

The genes are TRBV24-1 and TRBJ2-2; a weak D match, TRBD1 (6 bases). The germline gives CDR1 KGHDR, CDR2 SFDVKD. The CDR3 contains 15 residues. With 3 bases removed from V and 6 bases from J, the gap between germline ends came to 13 bases. The CDR3 DNA is TGTGCCACCAGTGATGGTCAGGGGCTTTCCGGGGAGCTGTTTTTT. Its translation: CATSDGQGLSGELFF.

The rearrangement uses TRBV6-5 and TRBJ1-6, with 7 bases aligning to TRBD1. Germline CDR1 MNHEY, CDR2 SVGAGI. The V segment lost 2 bases and the J segment 9 bases; nucleotides outside the gene matches: 7. The CDR3 is 15 residues long. The CDR3 DNA is TGTGCCAGCAGTTACCAGGACAGGACGGGTTCACCCCTCCACTTT. Its translation is CASSYQDRTGSPLHF.

This rearrangement joins TRBV4-2 to TRBJ2-1, with 12 nucleotides matching TRBD2. Germline CDR1 is LGHNA and CDR2 is YNFKEQ. V gave up 1 base and J gave up 7 bases; unmatched junction bases: 2. This CDR3 region has 15 residues. CDR3: CASSQGLAGENEQFF. The CDR3 DNA is TGTGCCAGCAGCCAAGGACTAGCGGGAGAAAATGAGCAGTTCTTC.

V usage is TRBV28 and J usage is TRBJ2-1, with 7 bases identical to TRBD1. This CDR3 is built from 15 residues. V shed 2 bases and J 3 bases; nucleotides not matched to a gene: 4. Germline V lookup: CDR1 MDHEN, CDR2 SYDVKM. CDR3 sequence (DNA): TGTGCCAGCAGTTTACAGGACAGGTACTACAATGAGCAGTTCTTC. As protein: CASSLQDRYYNEQFF.

This clone was detected once. The same CDR3 arises from other DNA sequences in this sample as well. This chain links TRBV9 with TRBJ2-3; TRBD2 agrees at 8 bases. Looked up from germline, CDR1 is SGDLS and CDR2 is YYNGEE. V lost 4 bases, J lost 1 base, and 5 bases stayed unmatched. The CDR3 loop spans 15 amino acids. CDR3 coding DNA: TGTGCCAGCAGCCCGCTAGCGGGTGGCACAGATACGCAGTATTTT. It is translated as CASSPLAGGTDTQYF.

The genes are TRBV11-3 and TRBJ1-1; D not resolved. Germline V CDR1 and CDR2: SGHNT, YENEEA. The ends were cut back, 2 bases at V and 5 bases at J, with 9 bases in the middle. The CDR3 sequence is 13 residues long. In nucleotides, the CDR3 is TGTGCCAGCAGCTTATCCCCGTCGACTGAAGCTTTCTTT. It specifies CASSLSPSTEAFF.

A single count supports this clone. The V call is TRBV27, the J call TRBJ1-6; D is undetermined. The V end lost 3 bases, the J end lost 3 bases, and 6 bases lay between the germline ends. The CDR3 totals 14 residues. Germline CDR1 reads MNHEY; CDR2 reads SMNVEV (reference sequence). Here the CDR3 DNA reads TGTGCCAGCAGTTTCTACGACTATAATTCACCCCTCCACTTT. It codes for CASSFYDYNSPLHF.

This sequence joins TRBV29-1 and TRBJ2-3; 8 bases align to TRBD2. V gave up 5 bases and J gave up 6 bases; unmatched junction bases: 10. From germline, CDR1 is SQVTM and CDR2 ANQGSEA. This CDR3 region has 14 residues. This CDR3 reads CSVYPGLESDTQYF. CDR3 nucleotides: TGCAGCGTTTACCCGGGACTAGAGTCGGATACGCAGTATTTT.

A few counts support this clone. V is TRBV2 and J is TRBJ2-2; TRBD2 aligns across 11 bases. The CDR3 has 15 amino acids. Trimming took 8 bases from V and 5 from J; bases not matched to a gene: 7. Germline CDR1 and CDR2: SNHLY and FYNNEI. The CDR3 region is CASRPLAGVTGELFF. The CDR3 DNA follows: TGTGCCAGCCGCCCACTAGCGGGAGTGACCGGGGAGCTGTTTTTT.

This chain connects TRBV27 to TRBJ1-3, with TRBD1 identical over 8 bases. Germline CDR1 is MNHEY and CDR2 is SMNVEV (reference sequence). V lost 6 bases, J lost 4 bases, and 5 bases stayed unmatched. The CDR3 is 14 residues long. The CDR3 region has the DNA TGTGCCAGCAGGCGGACAGGGAGCGGAAACACCATATATTTT. It translates to CASRRTGSGNTIYF.

J is TRBJ1-1 and V is TRBV7-9; TRBD1 agrees at 7 bases. Trimming cost V 5 bases and J 1 base; bases outside gene matches: 4. Germline loops: CDR1 SEHNR, CDR2 FQNEAQ (reference sequence). The CDR3 contains 14 residues. CDR3 amino acids: CASSPQGTNTEAFF. CDR3 sequence (DNA): TGTGCCAGCAGCCCACAGGGGACGAACACTGAAGCTTTCTTT.

The chain uses TRBV28 and TRBJ1-5; no clear D. This CDR3 has 12 residues. CDR1 and CDR2 (germline): MDHEN, SYDVKM. With 2 bases removed from V and 11 bases from J, the gap between germline ends came to 10 bases. The CDR3, as DNA: TGTGCCAGCAGTTTAGTAAGCCTGGCCCAGCATTTT. It encodes CASSLVSLAQHF.

V usage is TRBV7-3 and J usage is TRBJ2-1; 14 nucleotides line up with TRBD2. The CDR3 is made up of 15 amino acids. From germline, CDR1 is SGHTA and CDR2 FQGTGA. V trimming: 4 bases; J trimming: 8 bases; junction bases outside the gene matches: 4. CDR3 bases: TGTGCCAGCAGCTCAGGGACTAGCGGGAGCTATGAGCAGTTCTTC. It specifies CASSSGTSGSYEQFF. The entire variable domain, with the rest obtained from reference TRBV7-3 and TRBJ2-1, is as follows: GAGVSQTPSNKVTEKGKYVELRCDPISGHTALYWYRQSLGQGPEFLIYFQGTGAADDSGLPNDRFFAVRPEGSVSTLKIQRTERGDSAVYLCASSSGTSGSYEQFFGPGTRLTVL.

V usage is TRBV9 and J usage is TRBJ2-7, with D possibly being TRBD1 (5 bases). V lost 5 bases, J lost 12 bases, and 18 bases lay in between. This CDR3 contains 12 residues. Germline CDR1 and CDR2: SGDLS and YYNGEE. The DNA of the CDR3 is TGTGCCAGCAGGATCCCAGGGTCTCTTCCGTACTTC. Translation gives CASRIPGSLPYF.

The chain has TRBV14 and TRBJ2-7, with TRBD1 matching 8 bases. V gave up 4 bases and J gave up 3 bases; unmatched junction bases: 8. CDR3 size: 15 residues. The germline gives CDR1 SGHDN, CDR2 FVKESK. For the CDR3, the DNA is TGTGCCAGCAGCCGTTCGACAGGGGCCTACTACGAGCAGTACTTC. Encoded protein: CASSRSTGAYYEQYF.

This clone occurred once. This rearrangement joins TRBV4-3 to TRBJ2-1, with 14 bases identical to TRBD2. Germline-derived CDR1 and CDR2 are LGHNA and YSLEER. The CDR3 contains 21 residues. V dropped 0 bases and J dropped 0; count of bases not matched to a gene: 10. CDR3 protein: CASSQDAPGTSGSLSYNEQFF. The DNA of the CDR3 is TGCGCCAGCAGCCAAGACGCCCCCGGGACTAGCGGGAGCCTCTCCTACAATGAGCAGTTCTTC.

The chain employs TRBV2 and TRBJ2-1, with TRBD2 matching over 13 bases. The CDR3 consists of 17 residues. V lost 1 base and J lost 1; bases outside the gene matches: 1. CDR1 is SNHLY, CDR2 FYNNEI, per germline. As DNA, the CDR3 is TGTGCCAGCAGTGAAGGGACTAGCGGGAGTTCCTACAATGAGCAGTTCTTC. This sequence encodes CASSEGTSGSSYNEQFF.

V usage is TRBV18 and J usage is TRBJ1-3, with TRBD1 identical over 9 bases. CDR1 and CDR2 (germline): KGHSH, LQKENI. The CDR3 spans 14 residues. Trimming removed 11 bases from V and 3 bases from J; junction bases left unmatched: 8. The CDR3 loop is CAGRDRADGNTIYF. As DNA, the CDR3 is TGTGCCGGCCGGGACAGGGCCGATGGAAACACCATATATTTT.

The chain combines TRBV7-3 with TRBJ2-2; possible D gene TRBD1, 6 bases. The length of the CDR3 is 16 residues. V was pared by 5 bases and J by 1 base, with 14 bases between. Germline-derived CDR1 and CDR2 are SGHTA and FQGTGA. The CDR3 protein is CASSKATGKNTGELFF. In DNA, the CDR3 is TGTGCCAGCAGCAAAGCTACAGGGAAGAACACCGGGGAGCTGTTTTTT. The variable domain in full, with the rest retrieved from reference TRBV7-3 and TRBJ2-2, is GAGVSQTPSNKVTEKGKYVELRCDPISGHTALYWYRQSLGQGPEFLIYFQGTGAADDSGLPNDRFFAVRPEGSVSTLKIQRTERGDSAVYLCASSKATGKNTGELFFGEGSRLTVL.

This chain links TRBV6-5 with TRBJ2-3; 10 bases line up with TRBD2. The CDR3 contains 15 residues. The germline V gene encodes CDR1 MNHEY and CDR2 SVGAGI. After removal of 2 bases from V and 5 bases from J, the junction contained 4 bases not matched to a gene. CDR3 sequence (DNA): TGTGCCAGCAGTTACAGCAGCGGGAGGGTAGATACGCAGTATTTT. Protein sequence: CASSYSSGRVDTQYF.

The gene calls are TRBV10-3 and TRBJ2-2; 10 bases agree with TRBD2. Trimming removed 6 bases from V and 0 bases from J; junction bases left unmatched: 1. This CDR3 comprises 15 residues. In germline, CDR1 is ENHRY, CDR2 SYGVKD. The CDR3 sequence is CAIRGLAANTGELFF. In DNA form, the CDR3 reads TGTGCCATCAGAGGACTAGCGGCGAACACCGGGGAGCTGTTTTTT.

The CDR3 is CSVIAGGTQYF. CDR3 DNA: TGCAGCGTTATAGCGGGAGGTACGCAGTATTTT. The chain combines TRBV29-1 with TRBJ2-3; 10 bases fit TRBD2. Germline assignment: CDR1 SQVTM and CDR2 ANQGSEA. V lost 5 bases and J lost 8; bases outside the gene matches: 1. This CDR3 is 11 amino acids long.

This clone was seen a few times. The CDR3: CASSQRQGVDTQYF. CDR3 sequence (DNA): TGCGCCAGCAGCCAACGACAGGGGGTGGATACGCAGTATTTT. This chain uses TRBV5-1 with TRBJ2-3; the match to TRBD1 covers 9 bases. This CDR3 is built from 14 residues. Germline V gene data show CDR1 as SGHRS and CDR2 as YFSETQ. Trimming took 4 bases from V and 6 from J; bases not matched to a gene: 6.

The chain recombines TRBV5-6 with TRBJ2-3, with D possibly TRBD1 on 5 matching bases. CDR3 size: 13 residues. Deletions cut 1 base from V and 3 bases from J, with 6 bases between. Germline assignment: CDR1 SGHDT and CDR2 YYEEEE. The CDR3, as DNA: TGTGCCAGCAGCTTGAAGGGGACAGATACGCAGTATTTT. Its translation is CASSLKGTDTQYF.